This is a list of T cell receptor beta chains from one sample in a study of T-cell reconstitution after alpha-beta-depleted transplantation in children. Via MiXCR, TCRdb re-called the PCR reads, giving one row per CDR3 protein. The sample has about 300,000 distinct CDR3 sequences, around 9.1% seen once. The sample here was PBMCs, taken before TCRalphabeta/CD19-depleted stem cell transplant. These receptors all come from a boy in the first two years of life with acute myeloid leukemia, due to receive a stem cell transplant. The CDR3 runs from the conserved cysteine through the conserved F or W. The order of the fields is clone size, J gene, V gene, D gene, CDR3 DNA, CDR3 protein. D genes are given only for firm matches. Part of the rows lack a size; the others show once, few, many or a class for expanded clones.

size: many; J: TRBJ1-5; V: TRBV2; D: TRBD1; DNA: TGTGCCAGCAGCCGACAGGGAGGTGGTCAGCCCCAGCATTTT; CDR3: CASSRQGGGQPQHF
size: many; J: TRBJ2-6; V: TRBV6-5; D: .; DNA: TGTGCCAGCGGCTCTGGGGCCAACGTCCTGACTTTC; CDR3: CASGSGANVLTF
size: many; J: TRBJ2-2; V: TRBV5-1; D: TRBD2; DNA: TGCGCCAGCAGCTTGCGGACTAGCGGATACACCGGGGAGCTGTTTTTT; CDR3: CASSLRTSGYTGELFF
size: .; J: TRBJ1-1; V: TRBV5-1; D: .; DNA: TGCGCCAGCAGCCTCTTTGACCCCGGCACTGAAGCTTTCTTT; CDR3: CASSLFDPGTEAFF
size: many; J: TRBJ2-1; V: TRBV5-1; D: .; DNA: TGCGCCAGCAGCTTGGGACGGGGACTTTTGGGGCCCTGTGAGCAGTTCTTC; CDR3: CASSLGRGLLGPCEQFF
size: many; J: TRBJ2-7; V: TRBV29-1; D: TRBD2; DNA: TGCAGCGTTGACTTGACTAGCGGGAGGGGGGAGCAGTACTTC; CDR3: CSVDLTSGRGEQYF
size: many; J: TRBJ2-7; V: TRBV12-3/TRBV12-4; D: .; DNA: TGTGCCAGCAGTTCCGCGTGGGGTGGGGAGCAGTACTTC; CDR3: CASSSAWGGEQYF
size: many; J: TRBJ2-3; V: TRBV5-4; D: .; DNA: TGTGCCAGCAGCTTGGGCACGGGACCTTCCAAACATAGCACAGATACGCAGTATTTT; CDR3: CASSLGTGPSKHSTDTQYF
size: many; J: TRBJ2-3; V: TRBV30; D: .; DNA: TGTGCCTGGGCCAGAGGGGATACGCAGTATTTT; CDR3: CAWARGDTQYF
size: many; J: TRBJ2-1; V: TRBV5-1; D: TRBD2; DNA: TGCGCCAGCAGTTCTGAGCGGGGAGCCTACAATGAGCAGTTCTTC; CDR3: CASSSERGAYNEQFF
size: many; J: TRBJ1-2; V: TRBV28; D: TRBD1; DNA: TGTGCCAGCAGTGGGACAGGACGCGTTTACTATGGCTACACCTTC; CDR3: CASSGTGRVYYGYTF
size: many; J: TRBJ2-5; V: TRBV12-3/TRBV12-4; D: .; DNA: TGTGCCAGCAGTTTAGACGACTTCCAAGAGACCCAGTACTTC; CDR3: CASSLDDFQETQYF
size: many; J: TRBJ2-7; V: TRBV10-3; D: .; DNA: TGTGCCATCAAACCGGGCCTTGGGGTCTACGAGCAGTACTTC; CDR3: CAIKPGLGVYEQYF
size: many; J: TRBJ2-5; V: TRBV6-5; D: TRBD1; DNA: TGTGCCAGCAGTTGGGACAGGGGGCAAGAGACCCAGTACTTC; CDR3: CASSWDRGQETQYF